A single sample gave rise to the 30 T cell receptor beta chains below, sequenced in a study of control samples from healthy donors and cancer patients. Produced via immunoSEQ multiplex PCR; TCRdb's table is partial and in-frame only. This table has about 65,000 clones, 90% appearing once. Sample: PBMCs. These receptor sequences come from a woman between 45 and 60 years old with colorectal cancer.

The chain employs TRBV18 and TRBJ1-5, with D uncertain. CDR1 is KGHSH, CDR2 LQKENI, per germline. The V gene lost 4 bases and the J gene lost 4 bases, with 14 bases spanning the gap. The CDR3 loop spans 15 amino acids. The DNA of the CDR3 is TGTGCCAGCTCACTCTTAGGGCAGAGGAATCAGCCCCAGCATTTT. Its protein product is CASSLLGQRNQPQHF.

In DNA, the CDR3 is TGTGCCATCAGTGAGTCAGGTAGCAATCAGCCCCAGCATTTT. It is translated as CAISESGSNQPQHF. V is TRBV10-3 and J is TRBJ1-5; the D is unclear. The germline gives CDR1 ENHRY, CDR2 SYGVKD. The CDR3 extends over 14 amino acids. Deletions cut 0 bases from V and 0 bases from J, with 3 bases between.

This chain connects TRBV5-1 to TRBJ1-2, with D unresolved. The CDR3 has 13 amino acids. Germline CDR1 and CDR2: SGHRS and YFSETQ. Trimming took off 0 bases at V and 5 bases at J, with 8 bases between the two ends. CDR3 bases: TGCGCCAGCAGCTTGGACGACTCGTATGGCTACACCTTC. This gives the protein CASSLDDSYGYTF.

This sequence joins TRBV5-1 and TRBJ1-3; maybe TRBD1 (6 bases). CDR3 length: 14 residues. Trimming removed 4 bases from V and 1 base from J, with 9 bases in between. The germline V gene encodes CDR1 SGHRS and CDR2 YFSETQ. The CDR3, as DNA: TGCGCCAGCAGCCCACAGGGATCTGGAAACACCATATATTTT. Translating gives CASSPQGSGNTIYF.

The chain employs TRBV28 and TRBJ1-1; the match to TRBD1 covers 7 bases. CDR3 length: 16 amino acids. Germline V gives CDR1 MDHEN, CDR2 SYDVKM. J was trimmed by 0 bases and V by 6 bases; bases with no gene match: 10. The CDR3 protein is CASSSGQPSMNTEAFF. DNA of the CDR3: TGTGCCAGCAGCTCGGGACAGCCTTCCATGAACACTGAAGCTTTCTTT. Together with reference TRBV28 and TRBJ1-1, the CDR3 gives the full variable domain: DVKVTQSSRYLVKRTGEKVFLECVQDMDHENMFWYRQDPGLGLRLIYFSYDVKMKEKGDIPEGYSVSREKKERFSLILESASTNQTSMYLCASSSGQPSMNTEAFFGQGTRLTVV.

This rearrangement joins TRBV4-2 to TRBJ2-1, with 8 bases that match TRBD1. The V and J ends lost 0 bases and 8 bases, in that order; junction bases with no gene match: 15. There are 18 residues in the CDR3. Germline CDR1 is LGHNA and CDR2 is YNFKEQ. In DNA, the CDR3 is TGTGCCAGCAGCCAAGAGTCAGGCCGGGACAGGTTCGGCGATGAGCAGTTCTTC. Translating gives CASSQESGRDRFGDEQFF.

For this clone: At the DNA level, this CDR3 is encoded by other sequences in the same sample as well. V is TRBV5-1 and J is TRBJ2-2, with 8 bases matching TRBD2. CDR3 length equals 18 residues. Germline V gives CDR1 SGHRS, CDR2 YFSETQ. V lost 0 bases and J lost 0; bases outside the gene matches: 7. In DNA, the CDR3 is TGCGCCAGCAGCTTGGATCGTGGCGGGGGGACGAACACCGGGGAGCTGTTTTTT. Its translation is CASSLDRGGGTNTGELFF.

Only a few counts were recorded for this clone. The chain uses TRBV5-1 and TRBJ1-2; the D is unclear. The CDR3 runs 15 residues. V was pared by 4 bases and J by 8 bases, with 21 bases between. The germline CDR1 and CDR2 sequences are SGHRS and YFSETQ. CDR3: CASSHEDPALLGYTF. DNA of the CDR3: TGCGCCAGCAGCCACGAGGACCCGGCCTTGCTAGGCTACACCTTC.

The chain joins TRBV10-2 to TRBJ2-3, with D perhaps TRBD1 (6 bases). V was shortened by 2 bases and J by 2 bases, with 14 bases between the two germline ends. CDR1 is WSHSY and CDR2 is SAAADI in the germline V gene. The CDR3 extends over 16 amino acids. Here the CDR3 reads CASSEAHQGYTDTQYF. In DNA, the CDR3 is TGCGCCAGCAGTGAGGCCCACCAGGGGTACACAGATACGCAGTATTTT.

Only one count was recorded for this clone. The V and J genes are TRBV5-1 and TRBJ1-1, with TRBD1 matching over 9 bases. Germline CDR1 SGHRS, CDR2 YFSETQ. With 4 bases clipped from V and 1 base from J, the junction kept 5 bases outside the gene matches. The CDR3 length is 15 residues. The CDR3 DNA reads TGCGCCAGCAGCAGCGGGACAGGGAAGAACACTGAAGCTTTCTTT. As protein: CASSSGTGKNTEAFF.

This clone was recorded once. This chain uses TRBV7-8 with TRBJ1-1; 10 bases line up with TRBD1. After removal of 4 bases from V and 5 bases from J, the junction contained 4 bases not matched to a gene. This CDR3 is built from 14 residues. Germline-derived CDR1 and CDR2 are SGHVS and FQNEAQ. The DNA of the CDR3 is TGTGCCAGCAGCTACGGACAGGGGGAGACTGAAGCTTTCTTT. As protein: CASSYGQGETEAFF.

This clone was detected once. As DNA, the CDR3 is TGTGCCTGGAGTGTACAGGATAACACTGAAGCTTTCTTT. Encoded protein: CAWSVQDNTEAFF. The chain recombines TRBV30 with TRBJ1-1, with D tentatively TRBD1 (5 bases). CDR3 length equals 13 residues. Germline CDR1 is GTSNPN and CDR2 is SVGIG (reference sequence). V dropped 0 bases and J dropped 2 bases, with 7 bases sitting between them.

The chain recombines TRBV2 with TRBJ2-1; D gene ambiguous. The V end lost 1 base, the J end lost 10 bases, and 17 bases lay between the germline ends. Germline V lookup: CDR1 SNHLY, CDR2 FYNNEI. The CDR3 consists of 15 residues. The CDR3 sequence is CASSEGLIPGTEQFF. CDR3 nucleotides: TGTGCCAGCAGTGAAGGGTTAATCCCGGGCACGGAGCAGTTCTTC. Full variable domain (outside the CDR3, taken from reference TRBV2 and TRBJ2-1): EPEVTQTPSHQVTQMGQEVILRCVPISNHLYFYWYRQILGQKVEFLVSFYNNEISEKSEIFDDQFSVERPDGSNFTLKIRSTKLEDSAMYFCASSEGLIPGTEQFFGPGTRLTVL.

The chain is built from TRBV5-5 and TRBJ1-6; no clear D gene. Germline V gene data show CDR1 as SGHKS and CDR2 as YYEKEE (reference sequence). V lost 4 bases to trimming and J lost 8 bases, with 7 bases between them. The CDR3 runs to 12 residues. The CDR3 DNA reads TGTGCCAGCAGCAACCAGGATTCACCCCTCCACTTT. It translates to CASSNQDSPLHF.

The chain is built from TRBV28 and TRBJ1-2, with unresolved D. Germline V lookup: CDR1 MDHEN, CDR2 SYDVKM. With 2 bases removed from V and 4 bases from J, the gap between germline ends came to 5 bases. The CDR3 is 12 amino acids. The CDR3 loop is CASSLKSYGYTF. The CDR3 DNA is TGTGCCAGCAGTTTAAAGAGCTATGGCTACACCTTC.

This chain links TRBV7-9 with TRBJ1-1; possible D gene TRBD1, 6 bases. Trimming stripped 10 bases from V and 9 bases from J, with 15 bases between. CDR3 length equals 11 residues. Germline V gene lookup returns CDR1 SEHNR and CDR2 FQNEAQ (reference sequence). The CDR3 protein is CATLAGAQAFF. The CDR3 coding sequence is TGTGCCACCTTAGCAGGGGCCCAAGCTTTCTTT.

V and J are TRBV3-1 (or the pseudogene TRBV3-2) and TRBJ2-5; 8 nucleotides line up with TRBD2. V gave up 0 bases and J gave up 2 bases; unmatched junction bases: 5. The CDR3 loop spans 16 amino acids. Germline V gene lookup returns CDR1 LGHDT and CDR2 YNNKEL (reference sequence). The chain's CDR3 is CASSQDRGGPQETQYF. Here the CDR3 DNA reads TGTGCCAGCAGCCAAGATCGGGGGGGCCCTCAAGAGACCCAGTACTTC.

The CDR3 sequence: CASSYNHQSYEQYF. DNA for the CDR3: TGTGCCAGCAGTTACAACCACCAGAGCTACGAGCAGTACTTC. The chain recombines TRBV6-6 with TRBJ2-7; D ambiguous. Trimming shortened V by 2 bases and J by 3 bases, and 11 bases separated the two germline ends. The germline V gene has CDR1 MNHNY and CDR2 SVGAGI (reference sequence). This CDR3 contains 14 residues.

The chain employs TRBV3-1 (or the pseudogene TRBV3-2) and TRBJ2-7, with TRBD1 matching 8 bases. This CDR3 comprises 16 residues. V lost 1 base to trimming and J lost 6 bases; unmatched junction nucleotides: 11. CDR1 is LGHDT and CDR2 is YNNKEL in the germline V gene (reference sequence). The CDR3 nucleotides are TGTGCCAGCAGCCAAGGGCCTTTGCAGGGGGCGGGCGAGCAGTACTTC. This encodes CASSQGPLQGAGEQYF.

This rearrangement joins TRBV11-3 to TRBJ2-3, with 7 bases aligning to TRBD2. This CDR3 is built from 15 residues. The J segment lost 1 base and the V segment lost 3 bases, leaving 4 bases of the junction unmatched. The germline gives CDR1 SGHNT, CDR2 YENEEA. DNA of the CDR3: TGTGCCAGCAGCTTCGGCGGGAGTGGCACAGATACGCAGTATTTT. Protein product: CASSFGGSGTDTQYF.

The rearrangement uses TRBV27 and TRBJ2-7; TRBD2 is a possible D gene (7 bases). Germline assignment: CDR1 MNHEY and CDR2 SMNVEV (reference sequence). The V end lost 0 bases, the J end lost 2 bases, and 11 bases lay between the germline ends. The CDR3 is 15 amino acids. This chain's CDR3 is CASSLSFGGPYEQYF. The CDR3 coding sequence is TGTGCCAGCAGTTTATCGTTCGGGGGGCCCTACGAGCAGTACTTC.

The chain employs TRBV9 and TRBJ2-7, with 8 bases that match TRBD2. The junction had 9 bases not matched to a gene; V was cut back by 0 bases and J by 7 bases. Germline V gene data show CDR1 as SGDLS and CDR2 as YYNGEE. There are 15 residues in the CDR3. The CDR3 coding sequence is TGTGCCAGCAGCGTAGGACCGGGAGGGCACCGGGAGCAGTACTTC. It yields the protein CASSVGPGGHREQYF.

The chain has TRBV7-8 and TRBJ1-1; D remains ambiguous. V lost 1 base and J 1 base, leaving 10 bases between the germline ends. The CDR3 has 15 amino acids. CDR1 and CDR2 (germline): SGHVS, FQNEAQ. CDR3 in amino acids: CASSLGSSRNTEAFF. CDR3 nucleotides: TGTGCCAGCAGCTTAGGGTCCTCTCGGAACACTGAAGCTTTCTTT.

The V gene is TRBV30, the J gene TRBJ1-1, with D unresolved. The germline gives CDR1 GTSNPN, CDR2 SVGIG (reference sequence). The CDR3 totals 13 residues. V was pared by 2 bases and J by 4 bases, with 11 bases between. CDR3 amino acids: CAWSPESFTEAFF. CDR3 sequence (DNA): TGTGCCTGGAGTCCAGAGTCTTTCACTGAAGCTTTCTTT.

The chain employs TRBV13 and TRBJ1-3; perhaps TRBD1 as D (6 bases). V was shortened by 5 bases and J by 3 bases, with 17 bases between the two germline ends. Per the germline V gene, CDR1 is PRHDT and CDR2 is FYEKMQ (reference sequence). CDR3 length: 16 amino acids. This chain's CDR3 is CASSPGGGPGGNTIYF. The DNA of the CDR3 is TGTGCCAGCAGCCCCGGGGGGGGCCCGGGTGGAAACACCATATATTTT.

CDR3 residues: CATSRQTSGGSETQYF. As DNA, the CDR3 is TGTGCCACCAGCAGACAGACTAGCGGGGGCAGTGAGACCCAGTACTTC. The chain is built from TRBV15 and TRBJ2-5; 12 bases line up with TRBD2. V shed 2 bases and J 5 bases; nucleotides not matched to a gene: 6. The germline gives CDR1 LNHNV, CDR2 YYDKDF (reference sequence). The CDR3 contains 16 residues.

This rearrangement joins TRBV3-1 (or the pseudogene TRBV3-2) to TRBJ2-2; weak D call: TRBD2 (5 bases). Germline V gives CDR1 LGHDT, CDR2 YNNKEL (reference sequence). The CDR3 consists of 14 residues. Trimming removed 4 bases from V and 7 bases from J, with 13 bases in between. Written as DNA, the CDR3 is TGTGCCAGCAGCCCGAGCGGAGTAAGCGGGGAGCTGTTTTTT. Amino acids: CASSPSGVSGELFF.

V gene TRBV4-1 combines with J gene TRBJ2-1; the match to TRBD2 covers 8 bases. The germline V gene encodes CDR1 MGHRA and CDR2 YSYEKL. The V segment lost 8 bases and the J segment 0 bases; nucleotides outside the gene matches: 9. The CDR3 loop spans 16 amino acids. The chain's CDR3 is CASLPGLGNSYNEQFF. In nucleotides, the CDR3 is TGCGCCAGCCTTCCGGGACTAGGGAACTCCTACAATGAGCAGTTCTTC.

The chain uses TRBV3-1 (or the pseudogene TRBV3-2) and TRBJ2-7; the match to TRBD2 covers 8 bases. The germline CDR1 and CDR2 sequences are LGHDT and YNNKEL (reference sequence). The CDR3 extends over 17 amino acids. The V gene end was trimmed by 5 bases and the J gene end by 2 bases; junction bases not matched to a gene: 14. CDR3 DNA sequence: TGTGCCAGCAGCAGCCGAGTCCTAGCGGGCACAACCTACGAGCAGTACTTC. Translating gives CASSSRVLAGTTYEQYF.

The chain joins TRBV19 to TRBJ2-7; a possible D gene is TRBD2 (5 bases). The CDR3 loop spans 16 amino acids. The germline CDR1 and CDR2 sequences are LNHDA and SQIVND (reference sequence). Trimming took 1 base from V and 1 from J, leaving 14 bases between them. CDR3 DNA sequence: TGTGCCAGTAGTATAGCAGTTGGGGAGAGGTCCTACGAGCAGTACTTC. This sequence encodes CASSIAVGERSYEQYF.